The source of this T cell receptor beta chain is a study of identical twins. Study findings and constraints: Potential partial confounding of zero-insertion analyses by invariant MAIT and iNKT cells was noted. Models, which agreed with sharing between unrelated individuals, nonetheless underestimated the out-of-frame TCR alpha sharing seen in monozygotic twins. Memory repertoires lacked the insertion deficit that abundant cord blood beta clonotypes showed.

A universal primer site was incorporated via template switching, and the cDNA contained unique molecular identifiers. One entry per CDR3 protein results from TCRdb running MiXCR on the 5' RACE reads. The table records 400,000 to 500,000 distinct CDR3 sequences, about 18% of them present only once. This clonotype was observed a few times. The antigen is not known. This sequence was found in a man aged 50 to 60 in good health. Sequenced material: naive T cells sorted from blood.

The CDR3 here is CASSFGLAGDSPTYNEQFF. For the CDR3, the DNA is TGTGCCAGCAGTTTCGGACTAGCGGGAGACAGCCCGACCTACAATGAGCAGTTCTTC. This rearrangement joins TRBV27 to TRBJ2-1; 13 nucleotides line up with TRBD2. Trimming took 3 bases from V and 2 from J; bases not matched to a gene: 10. This CDR3 is built from 19 residues. Germline-derived CDR1 and CDR2 are MNHEY and SMNVEV (reference sequence).